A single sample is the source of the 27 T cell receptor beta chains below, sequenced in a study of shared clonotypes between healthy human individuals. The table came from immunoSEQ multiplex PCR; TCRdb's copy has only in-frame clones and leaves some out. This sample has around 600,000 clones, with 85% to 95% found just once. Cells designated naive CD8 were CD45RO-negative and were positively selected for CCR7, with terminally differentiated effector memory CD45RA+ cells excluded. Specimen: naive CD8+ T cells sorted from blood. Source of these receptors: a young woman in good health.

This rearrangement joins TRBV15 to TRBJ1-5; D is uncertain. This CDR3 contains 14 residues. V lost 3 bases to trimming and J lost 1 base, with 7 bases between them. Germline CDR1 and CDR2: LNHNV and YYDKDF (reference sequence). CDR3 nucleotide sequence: TGTGCCACCAGCAGGACCGGAAGCAATCAGCCCCAGCATTTT. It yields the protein CATSRTGSNQPQHF.

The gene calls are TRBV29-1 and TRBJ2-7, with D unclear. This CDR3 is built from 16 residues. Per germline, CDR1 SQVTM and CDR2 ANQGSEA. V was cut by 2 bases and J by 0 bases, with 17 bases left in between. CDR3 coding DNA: TGCAGCGTTGAAAAACTTTCTAGGGTTGACTCCTACGAGCAGTACTTC. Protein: CSVEKLSRVDSYEQYF.

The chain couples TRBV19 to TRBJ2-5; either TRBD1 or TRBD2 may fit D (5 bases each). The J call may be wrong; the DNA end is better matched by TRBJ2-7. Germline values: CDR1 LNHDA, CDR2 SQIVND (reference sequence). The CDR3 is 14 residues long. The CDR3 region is CASSIDLEGFEQYF. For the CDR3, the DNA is TGTGCCAGTAGTATAGATTTAGAGGGGTTCGAGCAGTACTTC.

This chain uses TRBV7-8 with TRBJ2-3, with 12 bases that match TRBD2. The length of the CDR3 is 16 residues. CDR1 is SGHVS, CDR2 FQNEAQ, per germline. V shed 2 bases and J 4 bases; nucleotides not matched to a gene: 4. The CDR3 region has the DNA TGTGCCAGCAGCTTAACTAGCGGGAGGATGGCAGATACGCAGTATTTT. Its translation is CASSLTSGRMADTQYF.

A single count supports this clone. CDR3 nucleotide sequence: TGTGCCATCAGCCCGGGGCCTAGCGGGGGCTACACCTTC. Encoded protein: CAISPGPSGGYTF. V usage is TRBV10-3 and J usage is TRBJ1-2; D may be TRBD1 (5 bases). The CDR3 extends over 13 amino acids. Deletions cut 6 bases from V and 8 bases from J, with 16 bases between. Germline V gene lookup returns CDR1 ENHRY and CDR2 SYGVKD.

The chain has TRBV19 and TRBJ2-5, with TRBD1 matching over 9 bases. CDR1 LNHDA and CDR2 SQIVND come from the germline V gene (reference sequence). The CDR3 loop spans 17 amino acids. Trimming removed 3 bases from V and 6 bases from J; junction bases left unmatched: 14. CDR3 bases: TGTGCCAGTAGTATCGACCACCGGGACAGGGATGCCCAGACCCAGTACTTC. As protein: CASSIDHRDRDAQTQYF.

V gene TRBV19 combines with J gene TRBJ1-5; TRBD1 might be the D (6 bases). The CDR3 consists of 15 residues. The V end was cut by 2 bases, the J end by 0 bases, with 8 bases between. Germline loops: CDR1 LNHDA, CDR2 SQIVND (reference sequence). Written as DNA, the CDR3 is TGTGCCAGTAGTATACGGACAGATAGCAATCAGCCCCAGCATTTT. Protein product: CASSIRTDSNQPQHF.

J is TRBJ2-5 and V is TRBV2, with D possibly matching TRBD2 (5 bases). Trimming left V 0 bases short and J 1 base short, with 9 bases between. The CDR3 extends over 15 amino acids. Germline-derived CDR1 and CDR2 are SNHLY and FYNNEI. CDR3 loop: CASSEASGSQETQYF. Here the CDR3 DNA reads TGTGCCAGCAGTGAAGCGTCGGGGTCCCAAGAGACCCAGTACTTC.

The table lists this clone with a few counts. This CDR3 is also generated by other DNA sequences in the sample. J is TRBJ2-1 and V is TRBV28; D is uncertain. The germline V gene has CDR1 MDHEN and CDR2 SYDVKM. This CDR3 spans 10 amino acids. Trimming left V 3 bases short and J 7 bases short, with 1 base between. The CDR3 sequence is CASSFNEQFF. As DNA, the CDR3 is TGTGCCAGCAGTTTTAATGAGCAGTTCTTC.

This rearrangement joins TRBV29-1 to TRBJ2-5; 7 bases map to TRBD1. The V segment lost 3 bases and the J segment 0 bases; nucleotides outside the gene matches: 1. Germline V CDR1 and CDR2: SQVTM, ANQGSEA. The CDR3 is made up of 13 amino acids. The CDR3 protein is CSVDDRDQETQYF. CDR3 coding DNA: TGCAGCGTTGACGACAGGGACCAAGAGACCCAGTACTTC.

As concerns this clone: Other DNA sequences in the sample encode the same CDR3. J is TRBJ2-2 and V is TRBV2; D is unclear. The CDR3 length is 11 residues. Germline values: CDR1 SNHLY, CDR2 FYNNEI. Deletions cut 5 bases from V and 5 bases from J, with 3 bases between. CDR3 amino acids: CASSSTGELFF. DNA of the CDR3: TGTGCCAGCAGTTCTACCGGGGAGCTGTTTTTT.

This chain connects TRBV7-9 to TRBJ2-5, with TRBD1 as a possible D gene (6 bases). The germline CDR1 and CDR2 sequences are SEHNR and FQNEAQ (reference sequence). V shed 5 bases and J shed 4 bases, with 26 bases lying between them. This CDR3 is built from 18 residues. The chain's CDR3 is CASSKSGQTPKGLETQYF. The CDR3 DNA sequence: TGTGCCAGCAGCAAAAGCGGACAGACACCCAAGGGATTAGAGACCCAGTACTTC.

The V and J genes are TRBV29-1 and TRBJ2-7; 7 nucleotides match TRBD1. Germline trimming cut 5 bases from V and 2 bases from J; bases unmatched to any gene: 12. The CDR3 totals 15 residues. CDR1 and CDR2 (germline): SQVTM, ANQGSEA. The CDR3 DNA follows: TGCAGCGTTTCATCCTTCCCAGGGACAGCCTACGAGCAGTACTTC. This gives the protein CSVSSFPGTAYEQYF.

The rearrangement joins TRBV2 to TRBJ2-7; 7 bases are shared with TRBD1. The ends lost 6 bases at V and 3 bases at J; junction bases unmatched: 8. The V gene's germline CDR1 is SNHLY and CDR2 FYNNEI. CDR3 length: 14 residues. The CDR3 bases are TGTGCCAGCAGAACACCGGACAGGATCTACGAGCAGTACTTC. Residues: CASRTPDRIYEQYF.

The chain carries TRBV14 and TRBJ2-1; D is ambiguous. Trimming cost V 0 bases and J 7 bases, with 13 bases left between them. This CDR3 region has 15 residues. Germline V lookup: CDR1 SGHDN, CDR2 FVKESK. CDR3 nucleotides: TGTGCCAGCAGCCAAGATCGAACAGTCGGAAATGAGCAGTTCTTC. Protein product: CASSQDRTVGNEQFF.

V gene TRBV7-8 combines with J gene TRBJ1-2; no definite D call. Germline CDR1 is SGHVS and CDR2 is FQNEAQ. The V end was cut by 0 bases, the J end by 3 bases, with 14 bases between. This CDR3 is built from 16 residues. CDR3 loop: CASSLARSPLYYGYTF. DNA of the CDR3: TGTGCCAGCAGCTTAGCCCGCTCTCCGCTATACTATGGCTACACCTTC.

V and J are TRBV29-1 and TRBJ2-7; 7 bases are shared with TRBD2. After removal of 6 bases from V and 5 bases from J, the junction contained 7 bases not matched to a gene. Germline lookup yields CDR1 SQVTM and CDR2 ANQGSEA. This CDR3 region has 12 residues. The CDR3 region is CSVWGGFHEQYF. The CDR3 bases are TGCAGCGTCTGGGGGGGGTTCCACGAGCAGTACTTC.

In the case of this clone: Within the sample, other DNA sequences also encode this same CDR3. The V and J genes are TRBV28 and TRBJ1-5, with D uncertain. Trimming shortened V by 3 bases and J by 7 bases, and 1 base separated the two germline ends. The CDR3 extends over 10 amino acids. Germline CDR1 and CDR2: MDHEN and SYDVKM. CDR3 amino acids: CASSLQPQHF. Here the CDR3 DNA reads TGTGCCAGCAGTTTGCAGCCCCAGCATTTT.

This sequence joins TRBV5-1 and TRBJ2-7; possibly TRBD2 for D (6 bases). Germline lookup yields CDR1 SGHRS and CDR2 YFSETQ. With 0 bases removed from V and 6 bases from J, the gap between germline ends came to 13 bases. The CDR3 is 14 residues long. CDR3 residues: CASSLVSGNSEQYF. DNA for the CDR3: TGCGCCAGCAGCTTGGTTAGCGGAAACTCCGAGCAGTACTTC.

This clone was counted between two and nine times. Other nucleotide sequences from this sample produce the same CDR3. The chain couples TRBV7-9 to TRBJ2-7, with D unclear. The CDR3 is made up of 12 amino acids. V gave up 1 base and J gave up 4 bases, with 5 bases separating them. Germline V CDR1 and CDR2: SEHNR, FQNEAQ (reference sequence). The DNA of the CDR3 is TGTGCCAGCAGCTTAGAGGATTACGAGCAGTACTTC. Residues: CASSLEDYEQYF.

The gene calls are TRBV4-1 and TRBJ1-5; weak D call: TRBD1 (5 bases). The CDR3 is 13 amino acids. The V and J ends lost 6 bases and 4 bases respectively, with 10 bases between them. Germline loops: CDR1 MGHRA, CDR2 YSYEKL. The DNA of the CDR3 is TGCGCCAGCAGACCGGGGCCGAATCAGCCCCAGCATTTT. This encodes CASRPGPNQPQHF.

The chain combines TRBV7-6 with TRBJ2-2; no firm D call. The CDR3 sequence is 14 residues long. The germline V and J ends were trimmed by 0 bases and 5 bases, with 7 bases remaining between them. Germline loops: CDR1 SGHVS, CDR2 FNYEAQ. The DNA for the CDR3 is TGTGCCAGCAGCTTAGCGGGCTTTACCGGGGAGCTGTTTTTT. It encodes CASSLAGFTGELFF. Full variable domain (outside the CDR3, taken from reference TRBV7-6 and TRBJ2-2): GAGVSQSPRYKVTKRGQDVALRCDPISGHVSLYWYRQALGQGPEFLTYFNYEAQQDKSGLPNDRFSAERPEGSISTLTIQRTEQRDSAMYRCASSLAGFTGELFFGEGSRLTVL.

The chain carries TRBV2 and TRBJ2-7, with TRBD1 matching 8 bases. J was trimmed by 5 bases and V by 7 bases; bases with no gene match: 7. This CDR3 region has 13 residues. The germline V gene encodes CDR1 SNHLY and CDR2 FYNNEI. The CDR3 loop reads CASTRTGTDEQYF. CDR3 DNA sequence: TGTGCCAGCACCAGGACAGGGACGGACGAGCAGTACTTC.

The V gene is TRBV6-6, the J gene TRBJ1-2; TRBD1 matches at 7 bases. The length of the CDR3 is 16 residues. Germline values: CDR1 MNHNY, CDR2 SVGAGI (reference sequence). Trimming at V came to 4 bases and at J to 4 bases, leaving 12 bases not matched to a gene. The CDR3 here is CASSFLNRGSSYGYTF. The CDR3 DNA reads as TGTGCCAGCAGTTTCTTAAACAGGGGTTCCTCCTATGGCTACACCTTC.

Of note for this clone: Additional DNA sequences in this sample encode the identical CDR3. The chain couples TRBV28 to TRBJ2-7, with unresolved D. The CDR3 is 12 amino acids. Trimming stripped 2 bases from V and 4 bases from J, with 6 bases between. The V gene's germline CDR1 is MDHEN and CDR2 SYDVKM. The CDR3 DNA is TGTGCCAGCAGTTTAGACTTATACGAGCAGTACTTC. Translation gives CASSLDLYEQYF.

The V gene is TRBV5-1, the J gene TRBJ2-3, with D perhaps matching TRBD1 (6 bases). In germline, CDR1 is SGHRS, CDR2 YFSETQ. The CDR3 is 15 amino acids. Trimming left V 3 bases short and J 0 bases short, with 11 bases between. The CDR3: CASSSRTDSTDTQYF. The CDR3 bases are TGCGCCAGCAGCTCTCGGACAGATAGCACAGATACGCAGTATTTT.

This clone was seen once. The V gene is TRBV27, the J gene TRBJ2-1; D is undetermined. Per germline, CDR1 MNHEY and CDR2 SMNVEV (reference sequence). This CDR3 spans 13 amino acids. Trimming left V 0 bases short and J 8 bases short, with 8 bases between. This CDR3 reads CASSLSQWDEQFF. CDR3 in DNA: TGTGCCAGCAGTTTATCGCAGTGGGATGAGCAGTTCTTC.